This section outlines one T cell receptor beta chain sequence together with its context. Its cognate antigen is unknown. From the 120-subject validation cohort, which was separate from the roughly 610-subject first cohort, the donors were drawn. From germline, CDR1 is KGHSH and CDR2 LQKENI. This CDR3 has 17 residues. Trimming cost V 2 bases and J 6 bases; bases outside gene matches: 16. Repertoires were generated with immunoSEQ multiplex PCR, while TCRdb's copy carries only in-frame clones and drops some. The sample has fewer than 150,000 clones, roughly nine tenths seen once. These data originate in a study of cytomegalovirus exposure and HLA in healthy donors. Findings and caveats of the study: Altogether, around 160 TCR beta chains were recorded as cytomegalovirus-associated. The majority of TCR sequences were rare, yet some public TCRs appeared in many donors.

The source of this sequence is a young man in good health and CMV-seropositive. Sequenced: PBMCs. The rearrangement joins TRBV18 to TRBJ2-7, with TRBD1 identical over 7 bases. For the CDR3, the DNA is TGTGCCAGCTCACCAGGTCTGAATGACAGGGCCCTTCCCGAGCAGTACTTC. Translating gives CASSPGLNDRALPEQYF.